One and the same sample provided the 18 T cell receptor beta chains below, sequenced in a study of blood T cells in healthy people across ages. It was with a sample-barcoded 5' primer and a J-beta primer mix that a second PCR of roughly 7 to 12 cycles was run. TCRdb recomputed calls from the 5' RACE reads with MiXCR, one row per CDR3 protein. The sample holds about 2 million distinct CDR3 sequences, around 48% seen once. The sample was blood. Source of these receptors: a woman in her forties in good health.

Of note for this clonotype: Germline and junction disagree at one end, which may indicate a read error. The chain employs TRBV7-9 and TRBJ2-1, with D maybe TRBD1 (5 bases). The closer fit of TRBJ2-7 to the DNA end suggests the J call may be wrong. The germline V gene encodes CDR1 SEHNR and CDR2 FQNEAQ (reference sequence). The CDR3 is made up of 19 amino acids. The CDR3 DNA follows: TGTGTCAGCAGCCAACCTCGGGTAGGTGGGGCGAGCTCCTACAATGAGCAGTACTTC. Its protein is CVSSQPRVGGASSYNEQYF.

The table lists this clonotype with a few counts. The rearrangement uses TRBV28 and TRBJ2-3; D is undetermined. Per germline, CDR1 MDHEN and CDR2 SYDVKM. The CDR3 consists of 13 residues. With 0 bases removed from V and 1 base from J, the gap between germline ends came to 2 bases. The CDR3 coding sequence is TGTGCCAGCAGTTTATGGCGCACAGATACGCAGTATTTT. This sequence encodes CASSLWRTDTQYF.

This rearrangement joins TRBV5-1 to TRBJ2-5; TRBD1 aligns across 8 bases. Germline V CDR1 and CDR2: SGHRS, YFSETQ. V lost 7 bases and J lost 4; bases outside the gene matches: 9. This CDR3 is built from 14 residues. CDR3 protein: CASGKIGQGETQYF. The CDR3 DNA follows: TGCGCCAGCGGAAAAATTGGACAGGGAGAGACCCAGTACTTC.

The chain couples TRBV6-2 or TRBV6-3 to TRBJ1-5, with 7 positions matching TRBD1. Germline V CDR1 and CDR2: MNHEY, SVGEGT. This CDR3 is 15 amino acids long. V gave up 0 bases and J gave up 7 bases; unmatched junction bases: 6. The CDR3 sequence: CASSYSRQGRQPQHF. The CDR3 coding sequence is TGTGCCAGCAGTTACTCCAGACAGGGCCGCCAGCCCCAGCATTTT.

This chain's CDR3 is CASSLGRGMDSPLHF. CDR3 coding DNA: TGTGCCAGCAGCTTAGGCAGGGGAATGGATTCACCCCTCCACTTT. The J gene is TRBJ1-6, the V gene TRBV7-6, with a tentative D call TRBD1 (6 bases). The CDR3 has 15 amino acids. The V gene's germline CDR1 is SGHVS and CDR2 FNYEAQ. Trimming left V 1 base short and J 8 bases short, with 12 bases between.

There are a few counts of this clonotype. The rearrangement links TRBV20-1 to TRBJ1-1; no firm D call. The CDR3 extends over 15 amino acids. Looked up from germline, CDR1 is DFQATT and CDR2 is SNEGSKA (reference sequence). V was shortened by 0 bases and J by 3 bases, with 14 bases between the two germline ends. Here the CDR3 DNA reads TGCAGTGCTAGAGATCCAGAAGGCGCCTACACTGAAGCTTTCTTT. Its translation: CSARDPEGAYTEAFF.

The J gene is TRBJ1-4, the V gene TRBV11-2; D unresolved. This CDR3 is built from 15 residues. CDR1 SGHAT and CDR2 FQNNGV come from the germline V gene. V dropped 0 bases and J dropped 5 bases, with 10 bases sitting between them. The CDR3 reads CASSLDPHGNEKLFF. The DNA for the CDR3 is TGTGCCAGCAGCTTAGATCCACACGGAAATGAAAAACTGTTTTTT.

The gene calls are TRBV20-1 and TRBJ2-7; tentatively, D is TRBD2 (5 bases). The end of the DNA aligns better with TRBJ2-5, so the J call may be wrong. Germline values: CDR1 DFQATT, CDR2 SNEGSKA (reference sequence). The CDR3 runs 15 residues. The CDR3 DNA reads TGCAGTGCTAGAGATTGGGCGGGCTCCCAAGAGACCCAGTACTTC. As protein: CSARDWAGSQETQYF.

This chain uses TRBV27 with TRBJ2-2; perhaps TRBD1 as D (5 bases). V was trimmed by 7 bases and J by 1 base, leaving 10 bases between them. This CDR3 contains 14 residues. Germline CDR1 MNHEY, CDR2 SMNVEV (reference sequence). The DNA for the CDR3 is TGTGCCAGCATCTCCGACAGGAACACCGGGGAGCTGTTTTTT. Translating gives CASISDRNTGELFF.

The chain uses TRBV5-5 and TRBJ2-3; 12 nucleotides align to TRBD2. With V trimmed by 4 bases and J by 2 bases, 5 bases remained unmatched. CDR3 length equals 16 residues. CDR1 and CDR2 from the germline V gene are SGHKS and YYEKEE (reference sequence). The CDR3 coding sequence is TGTGCCAGCAGCCGCCTAGCGGGGGGGGACACAGATACGCAGTATTTT. This translates into CASSRLAGGDTDTQYF.

CDR3 protein: CASRSPGVETQYF. CDR3 sequence (DNA): TGTGCCAGCAGAAGCCCGGGAGTGGAGACCCAGTACTTC. V usage is TRBV12-3 or TRBV12-4 and J usage is TRBJ2-5; D might be TRBD2 (6 bases). This CDR3 has 13 amino acids. Trimming took 6 bases from V and 5 from J, leaving 13 bases between them.

This chain's CDR3 is CASSRASRRRGNTEAFF. For the CDR3, the DNA is TGTGCCAGCAGCCGGGCTTCTCGGAGGCGGGGGAACACTGAAGCTTTCTTT. The rearrangement joins TRBV4-2 to TRBJ1-1; D unresolved. Per germline, CDR1 LGHNA and CDR2 YNFKEQ. CDR3 length: 17 residues. V dropped 4 bases and J dropped 1 base, with 19 bases sitting between them.

The chain couples TRBV25-1 to TRBJ1-2, with D possibly TRBD1 on 6 matching bases. The CDR3 is made up of 15 amino acids. The V gene's germline CDR1 is MGHDK and CDR2 SYGVNS. V was trimmed by 3 bases and J by 0 bases, leaving 11 bases between them. CDR3 sequence reads: CASSEDREANYGYTF. CDR3 nucleotide sequence: TGTGCCAGCAGTGAGGACAGAGAAGCTAACTATGGCTACACCTTC.

This sequence joins TRBV20-1 and TRBJ2-6, with D possibly TRBD1 on 5 matching bases. Germline V lookup: CDR1 DFQATT, CDR2 SNEGSKA (reference sequence). V was pared by 1 base and J by 0 bases, with 7 bases between. This CDR3 contains 15 residues. This CDR3 reads CSARGQNSGANVLTF. In DNA form, the CDR3 reads TGCAGTGCTAGAGGACAGAACTCTGGGGCCAACGTCCTGACTTTC.

This sequence joins TRBV12-3 or TRBV12-4 and TRBJ2-5; no firm D call. Deletions cut 6 bases from V and 2 bases from J, with 16 bases between. The CDR3 is made up of 15 amino acids. The CDR3 DNA reads as TGTGCCAGCAGCCCCGAGGCAGCGTTGCAAGAGACCCAGTACTTC. Amino acids: CASSPEAALQETQYF.

The V gene is TRBV10-3, the J gene TRBJ2-3; 10 bases are shared with TRBD2. Germline V gives CDR1 ENHRY, CDR2 SYGVKD. The CDR3 has 19 residues. V was clipped by 1 base and J by 0 bases; unmatched bases: 10. The CDR3 loop reads CAISELRRTSGYSTDTQYF. The DNA of the CDR3 is TGTGCCATCAGTGAGTTGAGAAGGACTAGCGGATATAGCACAGATACGCAGTATTTT.

This chain connects TRBV4-3 to TRBJ1-2; D possibly corresponds to TRBD1 (6 bases). Between the trimmed V and J ends, which lost 0 bases and 7 bases, there was a span of 15 bases. This CDR3 is built from 15 residues. The germline gives CDR1 LGHNA, CDR2 YSLEER. The CDR3 DNA is TGCGCCAGCAGCCAAGATTTGGGGGGGCTGGGTGGCTACACCTTC. Its protein is CASSQDLGGLGGYTF.

The sample holds a few counts of this clonotype. The chain joins TRBV12-5 to TRBJ2-2; D is undetermined. CDR1 LGHNT and CDR2 FRNRAP come from the germline V gene. CDR3 length: 13 residues. Between the trimmed V and J ends, which lost 8 bases and 4 bases, there was a span of 11 bases. The DNA of the CDR3 is TGTGCTAGTTCGTCGGGCCTCACCGGGGAGCTGTTTTTT. Translated: CASSSGLTGELFF.